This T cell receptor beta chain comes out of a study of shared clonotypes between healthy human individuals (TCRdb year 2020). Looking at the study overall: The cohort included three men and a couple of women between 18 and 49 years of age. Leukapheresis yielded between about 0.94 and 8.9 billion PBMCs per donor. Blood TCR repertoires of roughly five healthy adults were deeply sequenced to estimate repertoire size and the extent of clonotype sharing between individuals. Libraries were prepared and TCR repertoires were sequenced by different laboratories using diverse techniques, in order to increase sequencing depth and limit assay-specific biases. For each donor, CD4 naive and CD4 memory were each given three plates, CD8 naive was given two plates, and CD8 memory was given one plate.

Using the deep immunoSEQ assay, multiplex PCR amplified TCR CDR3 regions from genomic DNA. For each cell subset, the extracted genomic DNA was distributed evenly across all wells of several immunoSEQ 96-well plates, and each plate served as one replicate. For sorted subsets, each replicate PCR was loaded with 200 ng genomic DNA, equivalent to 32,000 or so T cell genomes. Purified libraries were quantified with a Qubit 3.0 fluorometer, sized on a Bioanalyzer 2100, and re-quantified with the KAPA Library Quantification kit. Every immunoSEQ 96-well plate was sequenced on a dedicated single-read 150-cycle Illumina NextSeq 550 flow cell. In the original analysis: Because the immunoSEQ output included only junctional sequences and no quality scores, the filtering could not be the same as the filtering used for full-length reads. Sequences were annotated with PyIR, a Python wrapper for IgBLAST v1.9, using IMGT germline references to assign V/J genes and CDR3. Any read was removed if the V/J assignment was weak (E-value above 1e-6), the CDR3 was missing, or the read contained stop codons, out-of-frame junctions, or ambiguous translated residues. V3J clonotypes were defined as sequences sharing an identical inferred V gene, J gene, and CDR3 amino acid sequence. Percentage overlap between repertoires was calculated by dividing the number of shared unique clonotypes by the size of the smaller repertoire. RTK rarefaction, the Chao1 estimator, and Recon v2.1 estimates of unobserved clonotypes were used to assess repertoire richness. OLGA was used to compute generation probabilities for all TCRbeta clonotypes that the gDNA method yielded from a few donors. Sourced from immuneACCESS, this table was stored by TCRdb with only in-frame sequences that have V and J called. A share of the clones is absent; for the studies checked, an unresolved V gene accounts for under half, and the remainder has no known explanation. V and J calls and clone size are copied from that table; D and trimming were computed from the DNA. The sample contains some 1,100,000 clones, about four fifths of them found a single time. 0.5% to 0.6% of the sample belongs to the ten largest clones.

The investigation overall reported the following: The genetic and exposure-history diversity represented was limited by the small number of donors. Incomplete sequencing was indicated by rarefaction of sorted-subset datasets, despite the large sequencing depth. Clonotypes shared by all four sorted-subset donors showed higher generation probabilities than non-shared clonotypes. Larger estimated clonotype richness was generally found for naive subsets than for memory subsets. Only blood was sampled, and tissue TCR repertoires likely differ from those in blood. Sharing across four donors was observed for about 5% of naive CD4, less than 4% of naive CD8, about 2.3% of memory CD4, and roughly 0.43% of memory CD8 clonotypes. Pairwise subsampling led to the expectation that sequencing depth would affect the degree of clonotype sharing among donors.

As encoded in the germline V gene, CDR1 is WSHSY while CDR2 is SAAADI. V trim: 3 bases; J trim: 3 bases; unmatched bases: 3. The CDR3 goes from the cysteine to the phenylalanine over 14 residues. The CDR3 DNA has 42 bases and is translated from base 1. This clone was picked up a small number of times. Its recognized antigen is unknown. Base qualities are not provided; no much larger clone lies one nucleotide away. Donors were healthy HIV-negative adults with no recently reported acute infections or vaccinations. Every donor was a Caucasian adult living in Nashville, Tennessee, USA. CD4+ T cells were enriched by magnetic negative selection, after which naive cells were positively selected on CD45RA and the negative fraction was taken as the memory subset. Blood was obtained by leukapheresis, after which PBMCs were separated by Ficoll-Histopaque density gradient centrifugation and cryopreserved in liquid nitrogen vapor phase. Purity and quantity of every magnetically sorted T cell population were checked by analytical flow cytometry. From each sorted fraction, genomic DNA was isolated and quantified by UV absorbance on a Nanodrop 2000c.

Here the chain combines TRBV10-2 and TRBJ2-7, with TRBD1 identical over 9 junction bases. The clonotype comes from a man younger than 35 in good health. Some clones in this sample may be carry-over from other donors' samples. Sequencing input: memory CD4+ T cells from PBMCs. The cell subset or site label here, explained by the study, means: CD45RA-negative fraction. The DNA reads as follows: TGCGCCAGCAGTGACTTGACAGGGGGCTACGAGCAGTACTTC. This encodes CASSDLTGGYEQYF.